The 10 T cell receptor beta chains reported below all come from one sample, sequenced in a study of PD-1 blockade in classical Hodgkin lymphoma. Autologous stem cell transplantation was followed by relapse in every patient, and brentuximab vedotin exposure varied. The table came from immunoSEQ multiplex PCR; TCRdb's copy has only in-frame clones and leaves some out. The sample yields approximately 13,000 clones, more than 65% seen once. Sample: peripheral blood mononuclear cells (PBMCs), taken at baseline. The receptors shown here come from a human donor with classical Hodgkin lymphoma.

This chain links TRBV5-1 with TRBJ1-3; D remains unclear. The V end was cut by 0 bases, the J end by 4 bases, with 14 bases between. Germline V gene sequence: CDR1 SGHRS, CDR2 YFSETQ. CDR3 length: 16 amino acids. The CDR3 DNA reads as TGCGCCAGCAGCTTGGCCCGGCCCCGGTCGGGAAACACCATATATTTT. Translated, it gives CASSLARPRSGNTIYF.

This clone was detected only once. This chain connects TRBV11-2 to TRBJ2-1; D may be TRBD1 (6 bases). The CDR3 covers 14 residues. Germline CDR1 SGHAT, CDR2 FQNNGV. V shed 3 bases and J shed 0 bases, with 6 bases lying between them. Here the CDR3 DNA reads TGTGCCAGCAGCTTGGGGGCCTCCTACAATGAGCAGTTCTTC. It translates to CASSLGASYNEQFF.

The genes are TRBV10-3 and TRBJ1-3; D gene unclear. Germline values: CDR1 ENHRY, CDR2 SYGVKD. This CDR3 spans 10 amino acids. V gave up 1 base and J gave up 11 bases, with 3 bases separating them. As DNA, the CDR3 is TGTGCCATCAGTGAGTGGCCCATATATTTT. Translated: CAISEWPIYF.

This chain joins TRBV28 and TRBJ2-3; 7 bases line up with TRBD2. The CDR3 extends over 12 amino acids. From germline, CDR1 is MDHEN and CDR2 SYDVKM. The J segment lost 10 bases and the V segment lost 9 bases, leaving 10 bases of the junction unmatched. CDR3 nucleotide sequence: TGTGCCAGTGTTAAAGAGCGGGGACCGCAGTATTTT. Translated, it gives CASVKERGPQYF.

The genes are TRBV2 and TRBJ2-4; tentative D call: TRBD2 (6 bases). Trimming removed 6 bases from V and 9 bases from J, with 18 bases in between. Looked up from germline, CDR1 is SNHLY and CDR2 is FYNNEI. The CDR3 sequence is 14 residues long. CDR3 DNA sequence: TGTGCCAGCAGGGAGGCGGGGTCAATAGGCATTCAGTACTTC. Protein sequence: CASREAGSIGIQYF.

This clone occurred a few times. DNA for the CDR3: TGTGCCAGCAGCTTAGACGGTACCGGGGAGCTGTTTTTT. Translation: CASSLDGTGELFF. This rearrangement joins TRBV11-2 to TRBJ2-2; D call uncertain. The length of the CDR3 is 13 residues. V shed 0 bases and J shed 5 bases, with 4 bases lying between them. From germline, CDR1 is SGHAT and CDR2 FQNNGV. The full variable domain, its missing parts supplied by reference TRBV11-2 and TRBJ2-2, is EAGVAQSPRYKIIEKRQSVAFWCNPISGHATLYWYQQILGQGPKLLIQFQNNGVVDDSQLPKDRFSAERLKGVDSTLKIQPAKLEDSAVYLCASSLDGTGELFFGEGSRLTVL.

In nucleotides, the CDR3 is TGTGCCAGCAGCCCGTCGAATTGGGAACGTACGCAGTATTTT. Its translation: CASSPSNWERTQYF. The chain is built from TRBV7-3 and TRBJ2-3; D gene unclear. The length of the CDR3 is 14 residues. The germline CDR1 and CDR2 sequences are SGHTA and FQGTGA. The V end was cut by 5 bases, the J end by 8 bases, with 17 bases between.

The chain is built from TRBV9 and TRBJ2-7; 11 bases line up with TRBD2. The CDR3 sequence is 15 residues long. V lost 4 bases, J lost 0 bases, and 3 bases stayed unmatched. The V gene's germline CDR1 is SGDLS and CDR2 YYNGEE. CDR3 bases: TGTGCCAGCAGCATTAGCGGGGGGGACTCCTACGAGCAGTACTTC. It specifies CASSISGGDSYEQYF.

V and J are TRBV11-2 and TRBJ1-3; D is unresolved. The germline V and J ends were trimmed by 5 bases and 0 bases, with 23 bases remaining between them. Germline loops: CDR1 SGHAT, CDR2 FQNNGV. This CDR3 has 19 amino acids. The DNA of the CDR3 is TGTGCCAGCAGCGTATCCACCCCCACGGCCACAAGCTCTGGAAACACCATATATTTT. It yields the protein CASSVSTPTATSSGNTIYF.

V usage is TRBV7-9 and J usage is TRBJ2-7, with D possibly TRBD1 on 6 matching bases. Germline values: CDR1 SEHNR, CDR2 FQNEAQ (reference sequence). This CDR3 has 14 amino acids. Deletions cut 11 bases from V and 0 bases from J, with 17 bases between. The CDR3 here is CAVDLGANSYEQYF. In DNA form, the CDR3 reads TGTGCCGTAGATTTGGGGGCAAACTCCTACGAGCAGTACTTC.